The TCR beta chain described here comes from a study of T cells in tuberculosis. Germline CDR1 SNHLY, CDR2 FYNNEI. This CDR3 comprises 17 residues. Trimming removed 2 bases from V and 4 bases from J; junction bases left unmatched: 5. The time point denotes: new active TB diagnosis, blood taken before or within 7 days of starting treatment. Repertoires were generated with immunoSEQ multiplex PCR, while TCRdb's copy carries only in-frame clones and drops some. The sample lists approximately 46,000 clones, roughly 95% seen once, with about 1.3% in the top ten. The TCR sequence derives from an adult with tuberculosis. The input for sequencing was PBMCs, taken at tuberculosis diagnosis. This chain links TRBV2 with TRBJ2-6; 10 bases map to TRBD2. CDR3 sequence reads: CASSETAGGRGANVLTF. The CDR3, as DNA: TGTGCCAGCAGTGAAACAGCGGGAGGGCGAGGGGCCAACGTCCTGACTTTC.